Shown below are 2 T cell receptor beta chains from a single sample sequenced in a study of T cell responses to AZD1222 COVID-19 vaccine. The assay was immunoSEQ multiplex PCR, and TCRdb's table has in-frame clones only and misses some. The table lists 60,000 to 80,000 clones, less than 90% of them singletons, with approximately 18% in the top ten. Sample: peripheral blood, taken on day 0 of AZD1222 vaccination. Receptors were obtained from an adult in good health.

In nucleotides, the CDR3 is TGTGCCATCAGTGAGTTTTATAGGTACTTC. This encodes CAISEFYRYF. The V call is TRBV10-3, the J call TRBJ2-5; D not certain. The V gene lost 1 base and the J gene lost 13 bases, with 7 bases spanning the gap. Germline values: CDR1 ENHRY, CDR2 SYGVKD. This CDR3 contains 10 residues.

The CDR3 sequence is CASSESPGQGYGYTF. DNA of the CDR3: TGTGCCAGCAGTGAATCCCCGGGACAGGGTTATGGCTACACCTTC. V usage is TRBV6-1 and J usage is TRBJ1-2; TRBD1 matches at 9 bases. The CDR3 covers 15 residues. Trimming took 2 bases from V and 5 from J; bases not matched to a gene: 6. Germline V gives CDR1 MNHNS, CDR2 SASEGT.